One sample yielded the 31 T cell receptor beta chains listed below, sequenced in a study of shared clonotypes between healthy human individuals. The naive CD8 subset, CD45RO-negative cells positively selected for CCR7, excluded terminally differentiated effector memory CD45RA+ cells. Generated by immunoSEQ multiplex PCR, the TCRdb table keeps only in-frame clones and is missing some. The sample carries over 750,000 clones, about 97% recorded once. Sequences were obtained from naive CD8+ T cells sorted from blood. The source of these receptors is a man under 40 in good health.

This clone has only one observation. The chain is built from TRBV27 and TRBJ2-7; D is perhaps TRBD2 (7 bases). CDR3 size: 17 residues. Trimming took 5 bases from V and 1 from J, leaving 21 bases between them. Germline CDR1 MNHEY, CDR2 SMNVEV (reference sequence). In DNA form, the CDR3 reads TGTGCCAGCAGTCTATTGGGGGGGGCGGGAGTTTCCTACGAGCAGTACTTC. Protein: CASSLLGGAGVSYEQYF.

The chain joins TRBV27 to TRBJ1-2; a weak D match, TRBD1 (6 bases). CDR1 is MNHEY, CDR2 SMNVEV, per germline (reference sequence). The CDR3 loop spans 14 amino acids. Between the trimmed V and J ends, which lost 5 bases and 4 bases, there was a span of 14 bases. In DNA, the CDR3 is TGTGCCAGCAGTCCGACAGGAGGGGTCTATGGCTACACCTTC. It encodes CASSPTGGVYGYTF.

The chain links TRBV6-5 to TRBJ2-7, with D possibly TRBD1 on 5 matching bases. The V gene lost 0 bases and the J gene lost 2 bases, with 8 bases spanning the gap. Germline assignment: CDR1 MNHEY and CDR2 SVGAGI. This CDR3 is built from 14 residues. CDR3 residues: CASSYSRQTYEQYF. CDR3 nucleotide sequence: TGTGCCAGCAGTTACTCCCGACAGACCTACGAGCAGTACTTC.

The chain carries TRBV7-9 and TRBJ2-6, with D possibly TRBD2 on 6 matching bases. The CDR3 is 17 residues long. Looked up from germline, CDR1 is SEHNR and CDR2 is FQNEAQ (reference sequence). Trimming removed 1 base at V and 0 bases at J, with 10 bases between. Here the CDR3 DNA reads TGTGCCAGCAGCTTAGAGGTCGGGGGCTCTGGGGCCAACGTCCTGACTTTC. It is translated as CASSLEVGGSGANVLTF.

This chain connects TRBV10-3 to TRBJ2-5; 10 nucleotides line up with TRBD2. The CDR3 has 19 residues. Germline-derived CDR1 and CDR2 are ENHRY and SYGVKD. The V segment lost 6 bases and the J segment 3 bases; nucleotides outside the gene matches: 19. CDR3 bases: TGTGCCATCAGCCATAAAAGAACCGCCGGGACTAGCGTAGAAGAGACCCAGTACTTC. Translation gives CAISHKRTAGTSVEETQYF.

The chain joins TRBV11-2 to TRBJ2-7; no clear D gene. Germline CDR1 and CDR2: SGHAT and FQNNGV. The CDR3 is made up of 15 amino acids. Trimming pared 1 base from V and 2 bases from J, leaving 12 bases between. The CDR3 coding sequence is TGTGCCAGCAGCTTAGCCCCGGGTGGGCCCTACGAGCAGTACTTC. Protein sequence: CASSLAPGGPYEQYF. Drawing the rest from reference TRBV11-2 and TRBJ2-7, the complete variable domain is EAGVAQSPRYKIIEKRQSVAFWCNPISGHATLYWYQQILGQGPKLLIQFQNNGVVDDSQLPKDRFSAERLKGVDSTLKIQPAKLEDSAVYLCASSLAPGGPYEQYFGPGTRLTVT.

The J gene is TRBJ2-7, the V gene TRBV15; unclear D gene. There are 15 residues in the CDR3. The germline CDR1 and CDR2 sequences are LNHNV and YYDKDF (reference sequence). The V and J ends lost 3 bases and 3 bases respectively, with 15 bases between them. CDR3 DNA sequence: TGTGCCACCAGCAGGTCTATGGGCAGCGACTACGAGCAGTACTTC. This sequence encodes CATSRSMGSDYEQYF.

This chain joins TRBV5-1 and TRBJ2-2; weak D call: TRBD2 (5 bases). The CDR3 is 14 residues long. The ends were cut back, 1 base at V and 1 base at J, with 5 bases in the middle. Germline-derived CDR1 and CDR2 are SGHRS and YFSETQ. The CDR3 sequence: CASSLRGNTGELFF. The CDR3 coding sequence is TGCGCCAGCAGCTTGCGGGGGAACACCGGGGAGCTGTTTTTT.

The chain is built from TRBV7-8 and TRBJ2-5; TRBD1 aligns across 7 bases. Germline V gene lookup returns CDR1 SGHVS and CDR2 FQNEAQ. The CDR3 contains 16 residues. Trimming removed 5 bases from V and 5 bases from J; junction bases left unmatched: 14. CDR3 sequence reads: CASSIRQGTSAETQYF. The CDR3 DNA reads as TGTGCCAGCAGCATCCGACAGGGTACCTCGGCTGAGACCCAGTACTTC. The full variable domain, its missing parts supplied by reference TRBV7-8 and TRBJ2-5, is GAGVSQSPRYKVAKRGQDVALRCDPISGHVSLFWYQQALGQGPEFLTYFQNEAQLDKSGLPSDRFFAERPEGSVSTLKIQRTQQEDSAVYLCASSIRQGTSAETQYFGPGTRLLVL.

The chain joins TRBV7-9 to TRBJ2-7, with TRBD2 matching 10 bases. The CDR3 runs 17 residues. V gave up 1 base and J gave up 4 bases; unmatched junction bases: 10. Looked up from germline, CDR1 is SEHNR and CDR2 is FQNEAQ (reference sequence). The DNA for the CDR3 is TGTGCCAGCAGCTTAGGCTGGGGGGCTAGCGGGAGTTACGAGCAGTACTTC. Its translation is CASSLGWGASGSYEQYF.

The chain employs TRBV5-6 and TRBJ2-5, with 10 nucleotides matching TRBD2. The V gene end was trimmed by 0 bases and the J gene end by 5 bases; junction bases not matched to a gene: 7. This CDR3 region has 16 residues. CDR1 and CDR2 (germline): SGHDT, YYEEEE. The CDR3 sequence: CASSLVGRTSGETQYF. CDR3 DNA: TGTGCCAGCAGCTTGGTGGGGAGGACTAGCGGTGAGACCCAGTACTTC.

The gene calls are TRBV6-1 and TRBJ1-1; TRBD1 matches at 7 bases. Germline loops: CDR1 MNHNS, CDR2 SASEGT. CDR3 length: 14 amino acids. Losses at the gene ends were 0 bases for V and 7 bases for J; bases not matched to a gene: 5. Here the CDR3 reads CASSEALTGHEAFF. CDR3 nucleotide sequence: TGTGCCAGCAGTGAAGCGCTGACAGGGCATGAAGCTTTCTTT.

This chain connects TRBV29-1 to TRBJ2-3, with 9 nucleotides matching TRBD2. Losses at the gene ends were 2 bases for V and 3 bases for J; bases not matched to a gene: 3. CDR1 and CDR2 (germline): SQVTM, ANQGSEA. The CDR3 contains 14 residues. Here the CDR3 DNA reads TGCAGCGTTGAATTTGCGGGAGGGACAGATACGCAGTATTTT. Protein sequence: CSVEFAGGTDTQYF.

The V and J genes are TRBV4-1 and TRBJ2-7; the D is unclear. CDR1 is MGHRA, CDR2 YSYEKL, per germline. With 3 bases removed from V and 1 base from J, the gap between germline ends came to 13 bases. CDR3 length: 15 amino acids. CDR3 in amino acids: CASSHGPALSYEQYF. Written as DNA, the CDR3 is TGCGCCAGCAGCCATGGCCCGGCACTTTCCTACGAGCAGTACTTC.

The CDR3 spells CASSVEGDPFYGYTF. In DNA, the CDR3 is TGTGCCAGCAGCGTAGAGGGGGACCCTTTCTATGGCTACACCTTC. The V gene is TRBV9, the J gene TRBJ1-2; maybe TRBD1 (6 bases). Germline assignment: CDR1 SGDLS and CDR2 YYNGEE. Trimming removed 0 bases at V and 4 bases at J, with 13 bases between. CDR3 length: 15 residues.

The V and J genes are TRBV5-6 and TRBJ2-7; D might be TRBD1 or TRBD2, each matching 6 bases. The CDR3 contains 16 residues. Looked up from germline, CDR1 is SGHDT and CDR2 is YYEEEE. Trimming left V 3 bases short and J 3 bases short, with 19 bases between. Here the CDR3 DNA reads TGTGCCAGCAGCTCCGCGGTGGGGGGCCCGAGCTACGAGCAGTACTTC. The encoded protein is CASSSAVGGPSYEQYF.

The chain links TRBV7-9 to TRBJ1-1; the D is unclear. CDR1 and CDR2 (germline): SEHNR, FQNEAQ (reference sequence). V lost 4 bases and J 7 bases, leaving 10 bases between the germline ends. The CDR3 covers 12 residues. CDR3 sequence reads: CASSSIEREAFF. CDR3 sequence (DNA): TGTGCCAGCAGCTCTATAGAACGTGAAGCTTTCTTT.

J is TRBJ2-2 and V is TRBV2, with D unresolved. V was cut by 0 bases and J by 3 bases, with 8 bases left in between. CDR1 and CDR2 from the germline V gene are SNHLY and FYNNEI. This CDR3 spans 15 amino acids. This CDR3 reads CASSEAHSYTGELFF. The CDR3 region has the DNA TGTGCCAGCAGTGAAGCGCATTCGTACACCGGGGAGCTGTTTTTT.

The gene calls are TRBV5-4 and TRBJ2-1, with D tentatively TRBD1 (6 bases). Germline V gives CDR1 SGHNT, CDR2 YYREEE (reference sequence). V was pared by 3 bases and J by 4 bases, with 17 bases between. The CDR3 is 16 amino acids. CDR3 sequence (DNA): TGTGCCAGCAGCTCGTCCGGGACCAGGGGATACAATGAGCAGTTCTTC. Its translation is CASSSSGTRGYNEQFF.

V is TRBV30 and J is TRBJ1-2; 8 nucleotides align to TRBD1. Germline CDR1 is GTSNPN and CDR2 is SVGIG (reference sequence). V lost 5 bases and J lost 6; bases outside the gene matches: 11. The CDR3 has 14 amino acids. The CDR3 DNA reads TGTGCCTGGGCATCCGGGACAGGAGGCGATGGCTACACCTTC. It codes for CAWASGTGGDGYTF.

This clone was seen a single time. The J gene is TRBJ1-2, the V gene TRBV28; 10 bases fit TRBD1. Germline V gene lookup returns CDR1 MDHEN and CDR2 SYDVKM. V trimming: 5 bases; J trimming: 7 bases; junction bases outside the gene matches: 4. The CDR3 loop spans 13 amino acids. The DNA of the CDR3 is TGTGCCAGCAGTCCGACAGGGGGCCGTGGCTACACCTTC. Protein product: CASSPTGGRGYTF.

Comment on this clone: In the same sample, other DNA sequences code for this CDR3. The chain carries TRBV7-3 and TRBJ2-1; 9 nucleotides line up with TRBD2. The CDR3 covers 15 residues. Looked up from germline, CDR1 is SGHTA and CDR2 is FQGTGA. Trimming removed 3 bases from V and 0 bases from J; junction bases left unmatched: 0. The CDR3 sequence: CASSFSGSSYNEQFF. CDR3 DNA: TGTGCCAGCAGCTTTAGCGGGAGCTCCTACAATGAGCAGTTCTTC.

J is TRBJ2-3 and V is TRBV29-1, with D unresolved. Germline assignment: CDR1 SQVTM and CDR2 ANQGSEA. This CDR3 is 15 amino acids long. The V gene lost 0 bases and the J gene lost 6 bases, with 16 bases spanning the gap. Here the CDR3 DNA reads TGCAGCGTTGAAGATCACCGCAGGTCCTCGGATACGCAGTATTTT. Its protein product is CSVEDHRRSSDTQYF.

Of note for this clone: One junction end disagrees with the germline gene, perhaps due to a read error. V and J are TRBV2 and TRBJ2-7, with D possibly being TRBD1 (6 bases). The V gene's germline CDR1 is SNHLY and CDR2 FYNNEI. The CDR3 has 11 amino acids. The CDR3 loop is CATLIQGTLRF. The CDR3 nucleotides are TGTGCCACCTTAATACAGGGTACCCTCCGCTTC.

The chain employs TRBV5-1 and TRBJ2-7; no clear D gene. Trimming pared 0 bases from V and 0 bases from J, leaving 7 bases between. The CDR3 sequence is 14 residues long. Germline lookup yields CDR1 SGHRS and CDR2 YFSETQ. CDR3 protein: CASSLASNSYEQYF. The CDR3 nucleotides are TGCGCCAGCAGCTTGGCCTCTAACTCCTACGAGCAGTACTTC.

This clone was detected once. The genes are TRBV11-2 and TRBJ1-1, with a weak D call TRBD1 (6 bases). The CDR3 contains 12 residues. V gave up 7 bases and J gave up 6 bases, with 12 bases separating them. CDR1 and CDR2 (germline): SGHAT, FQNNGV. DNA of the CDR3: TGTGCCAGCACCGGGGGCAGCGCTGAAGCTTTCTTT. Translated: CASTGGSAEAFF.

V usage is TRBV9 and J usage is TRBJ2-7, with D perhaps TRBD1 (5 bases). This CDR3 spans 15 amino acids. The germline V gene encodes CDR1 SGDLS and CDR2 YYNGEE. The ends were cut back, 0 bases at V and 6 bases at J, with 16 bases in the middle. CDR3 bases: TGTGCCAGCAGCGTAGAAAAATCAGGGTTTGGCGAGCAGTACTTC. Amino acids: CASSVEKSGFGEQYF.

This clone was recorded once. The rearrangement joins TRBV27 to TRBJ2-7; D ambiguous. The CDR3 covers 11 residues. Germline CDR1 is MNHEY and CDR2 is SMNVEV (reference sequence). Trimming took 6 bases from V and 6 from J, leaving 9 bases between them. The CDR3 loop is CASSGFAEQYF. CDR3 coding DNA: TGTGCCAGCAGCGGTTTCGCCGAGCAGTACTTC.

This clone appeared a single time. This same CDR3 is encoded by further DNA sequences in the sample. CDR3 amino acids: CASSLTSGNTDTQYF. The CDR3 DNA is TGTGCCAGCAGCTTAACTAGCGGGAATACAGATACGCAGTATTTT. The chain recombines TRBV7-9 with TRBJ2-3; 10 nucleotides align to TRBD2. CDR3 size: 15 residues. Germline V gives CDR1 SEHNR, CDR2 FQNEAQ (reference sequence). Trimming took 2 bases from V and 3 from J; bases not matched to a gene: 2.

The V call is TRBV7-9, the J call TRBJ1-5; 9 bases match TRBD1. This CDR3 has 15 amino acids. From germline, CDR1 is SEHNR and CDR2 FQNEAQ (reference sequence). J was trimmed by 2 bases and V by 5 bases; bases with no gene match: 4. CDR3 nucleotides: TGTGCCAGCAGCATGGGACAGGGTGGCAATCAGCCCCAGCATTTT. Protein product: CASSMGQGGNQPQHF. Based on the CDR3 plus reference TRBV7-9 and TRBJ1-5, the full variable domain is DTGVSQNPRHKITKRGQNVTFRCDPISEHNRLYWYRQTLGQGPEFLTYFQNEAQLEKSRLLSDRFSAERPKGSFSTLEIQRTEQGDSAMYLCASSMGQGGNQPQHFGDGTRLSIL.

The count of this clone is one. The chain joins TRBV19 to TRBJ2-7, with D tentatively TRBD1 or TRBD2 (5 bases each). Germline loops: CDR1 LNHDA, CDR2 SQIVND (reference sequence). The CDR3 runs to 17 residues. V lost 1 base and J lost 2, with 18 bases in between. The CDR3 region has the DNA TGTGCCAGTAGTATAGTTGTTCGGGGACGCACGACCTACGAGCAGTACTTC. This translates into CASSIVVRGRTTYEQYF.